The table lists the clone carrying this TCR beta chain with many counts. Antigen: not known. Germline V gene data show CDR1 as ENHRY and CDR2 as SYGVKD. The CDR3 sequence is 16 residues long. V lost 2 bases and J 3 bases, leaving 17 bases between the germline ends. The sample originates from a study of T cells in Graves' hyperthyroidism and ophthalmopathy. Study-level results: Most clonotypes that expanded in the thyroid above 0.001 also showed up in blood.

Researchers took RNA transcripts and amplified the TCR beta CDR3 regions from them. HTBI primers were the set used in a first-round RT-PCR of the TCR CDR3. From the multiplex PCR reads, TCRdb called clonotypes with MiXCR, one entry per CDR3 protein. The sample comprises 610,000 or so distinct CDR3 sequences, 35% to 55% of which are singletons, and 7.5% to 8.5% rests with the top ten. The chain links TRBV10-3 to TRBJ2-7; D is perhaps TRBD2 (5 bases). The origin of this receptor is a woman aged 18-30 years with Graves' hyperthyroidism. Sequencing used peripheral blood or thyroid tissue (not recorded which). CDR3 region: CAISEGPGYRGYEQYF. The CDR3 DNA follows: TGTGCCATCAGTGAGGGTCCGGGGTATAGAGGCTACGAGCAGTACTTC.